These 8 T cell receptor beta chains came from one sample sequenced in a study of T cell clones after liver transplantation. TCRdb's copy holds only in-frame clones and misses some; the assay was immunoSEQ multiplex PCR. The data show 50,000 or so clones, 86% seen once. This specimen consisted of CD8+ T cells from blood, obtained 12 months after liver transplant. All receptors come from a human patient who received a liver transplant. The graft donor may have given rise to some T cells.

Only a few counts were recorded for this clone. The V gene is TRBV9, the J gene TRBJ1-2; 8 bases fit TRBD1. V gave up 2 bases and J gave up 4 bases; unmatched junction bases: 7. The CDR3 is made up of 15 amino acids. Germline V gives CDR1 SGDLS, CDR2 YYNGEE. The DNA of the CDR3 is TGTGCCAGCAGCGTGGGGGACAGGACGTCCTATGGCTACACCTTC. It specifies CASSVGDRTSYGYTF.

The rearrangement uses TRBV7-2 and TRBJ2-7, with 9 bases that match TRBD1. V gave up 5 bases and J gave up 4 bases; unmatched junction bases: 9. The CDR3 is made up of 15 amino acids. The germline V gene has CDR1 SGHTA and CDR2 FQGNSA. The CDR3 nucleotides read TGTGCCAGCAGCCCGTGGACAGGGGATACGTACGAGCAGTACTTC. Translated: CASSPWTGDTYEQYF.

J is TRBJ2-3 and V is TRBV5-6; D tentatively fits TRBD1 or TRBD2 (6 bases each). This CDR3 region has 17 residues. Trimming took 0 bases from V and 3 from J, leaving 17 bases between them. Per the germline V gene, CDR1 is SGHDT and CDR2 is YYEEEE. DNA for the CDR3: TGTGCCAGCAGCTTGGCAGGGGAAGGAGGGGAGACAGATACGCAGTATTTT. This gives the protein CASSLAGEGGETDTQYF.

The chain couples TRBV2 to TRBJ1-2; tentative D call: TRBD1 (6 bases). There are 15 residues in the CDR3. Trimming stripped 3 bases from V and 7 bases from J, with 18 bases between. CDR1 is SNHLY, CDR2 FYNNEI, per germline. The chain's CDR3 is CASSDRPRGSGGYTF. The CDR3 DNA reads TGTGCCAGCAGTGACAGGCCCAGGGGTTCCGGTGGCTACACCTTC.

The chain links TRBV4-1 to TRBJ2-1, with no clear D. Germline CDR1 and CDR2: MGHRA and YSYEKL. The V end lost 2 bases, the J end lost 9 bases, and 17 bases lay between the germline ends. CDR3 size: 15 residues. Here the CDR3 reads CASSQSPIARLEQFF. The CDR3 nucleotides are TGCGCCAGCAGCCAATCTCCGATAGCTAGGCTTGAGCAGTTCTTC.

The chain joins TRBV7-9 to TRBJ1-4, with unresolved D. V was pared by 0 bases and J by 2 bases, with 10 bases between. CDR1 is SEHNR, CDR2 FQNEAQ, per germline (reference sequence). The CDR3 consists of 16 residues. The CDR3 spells CASSLAKTGTNEKLFF. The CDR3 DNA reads TGTGCCAGCAGCTTAGCGAAAACGGGGACTAATGAAAAACTGTTTTTT.

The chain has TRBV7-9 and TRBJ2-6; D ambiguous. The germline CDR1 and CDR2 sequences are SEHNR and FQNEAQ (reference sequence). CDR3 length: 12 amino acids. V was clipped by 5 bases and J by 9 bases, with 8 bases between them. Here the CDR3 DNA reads TGTGCCAGCAGCGCCTCCGACAACGTCCTGACTTTC. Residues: CASSASDNVLTF.

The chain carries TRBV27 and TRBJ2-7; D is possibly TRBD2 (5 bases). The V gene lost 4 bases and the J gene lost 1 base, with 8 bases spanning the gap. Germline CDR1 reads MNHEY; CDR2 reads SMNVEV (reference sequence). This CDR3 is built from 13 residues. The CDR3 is CASSYGVSYEQYF. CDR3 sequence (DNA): TGTGCCAGCAGTTACGGGGTTTCCTACGAGCAGTACTTC.